Listed below are T cell receptor beta chains from one sample, sequenced in a study of beta chain features in type 1 diabetes. Clones were read by immunoSEQ multiplex PCR, and TCRdb kept only the in-frame ones, dropping some. The sample records about 650,000 clones, approximately 13% being singletons. The sample comprised naive CD4+ T cells from blood. The receptor set was obtained from a man aged 25-45 years with type 1 diabetes. CDR3s include the opening cysteine and the closing phenylalanine or tryptophan. D genes are given only for firm matches. Expanded clones get a size class; other rows say once, few or many, or leave the size out.

TRBV5-1	-	few	TRBJ2-5	CASSLPGEETQYF	TGCGCCAGCAGCTTACCCGGGGAAGAGACCCAGTACTTC
TRBV6-5	-	-	TRBJ2-1	CASTSSTGGEQFF	TGTGCCAGCACCTCATCGACGGGCGGTGAGCAGTTCTTC
TRBV29-1	TRBD1	-	TRBJ1-2	CSVEGLGTGKGTRYGYTF	TGCAGCGTTGAAGGGCTCGGGACAGGGAAAGGGACCCGCTATGGCTACACCTTC
TRBV19	TRBD1	few	TRBJ2-1	CASNLPGQGSNEQFF	TGTGCCAGTAACCTGCCGGGACAGGGGTCGAATGAGCAGTTCTTC
TRBV6-1	TRBD1	-	TRBJ1-1	CASSLPQGDTEAFF	TGTGCCAGCAGTCTACCCCAGGGGGACACTGAAGCTTTCTTT
TRBV6-1	-	few	TRBJ2-3	CASSEPWRVNTQYF	TGTGCCAGCAGTGAACCATGGAGGGTCAATACGCAGTATTTT
TRBV7-2	-	-	TRBJ1-4	CASSLFGEGEKLFF	TGTGCCAGCAGCTTATTCGGTGAGGGGGAAAAACTGTTTTTT
TRBV19	-	-	TRBJ1-6	CASSWPDSPLHF	TGTGCCAGTAGTTGGCCGGATTCACCCCTCCACTTT
TRBV30	-	few	TRBJ1-4	CAWAGVDEKLFF	TGTGCCTGGGCCGGTGTTGATGAAAAACTGTTTTTT
TRBV27	TRBD1	-	TRBJ1-2	CASRKDRGTLNGYTF	TGTGCCAGCAGGAAGGACAGGGGGACTTTGAATGGCTACACCTTC
TRBV4-3	TRBD2	-	TRBJ2-1	CASSQRWLAGVSSYNEQFF	TGCGCCAGCAGCCAAAGGTGGCTAGCGGGGGTGAGTTCCTACAATGAGCAGTTCTTC
TRBV15	TRBD1	few	TRBJ1-1	CATGDGQGHTEAFF	TGTGCCACCGGGGACGGACAGGGCCACACTGAAGCTTTCTTT
TRBV7-2	TRBD2	few	TRBJ2-1	CASSLGLAVNNEQFF	TGTGCCAGCAGCTTAGGACTAGCGGTGAACAATGAGCAGTTCTTC
TRBV6-6	-	-	TRBJ2-6	CATLMTGGANVLTF	TGTGCCACCCTTATGACGGGCGGGGCCAACGTCCTGACTTTC
TRBV9	-	-	TRBJ1-6	CASSVGHRSSYNSPLHF	TGTGCCAGCAGCGTAGGTCACCGGAGCTCCTATAATTCACCCCTCCACTTT
TRBV27	TRBD1	-	TRBJ2-5	CASSARDRTFQYF	TGTGCCAGCAGTGCCCGGGACAGGACGTTCCAGTACTTC
TRBV7-8	TRBD1	-	TRBJ2-3	CASSLVGYRGSTDTQYF	TGTGCCAGCAGCTTAGTAGGTTACAGGGGCAGCACAGATACGCAGTATTTT
TRBV7-2	-	-	TRBJ2-3	CASTRAGTDTQYF	TGTGCCAGCACTCGGGCGGGCACAGATACGCAGTATTTT
TRBV4-3	-	-	TRBJ2-6	CASSQGSSGANVLTF	TGCGCCAGCAGCCAGGGCAGCTCTGGGGCCAACGTCCTGACTTTC
TRBV19	-	few	TRBJ2-2	CASSIRRTAYTGELFF	TGTGCCAGTAGTATAAGGAGGACAGCTTACACCGGGGAGCTGTTTTTT
TRBV12-5	-	few	TRBJ1-1	CASGNGPLEAFF	TGTGCTAGTGGGAACGGACCCCTTGAAGCTTTCTTT
TRBV7-6	TRBD2	-	TRBJ2-3	CASSLIVKSGGPDTQYF	TGTGCCAGCAGCCTCATAGTCAAGTCGGGAGGTCCAGATACGCAGTATTTT